The source of this TCR beta chain is a study of vaccination effects on CD4 cells after COVID-19. Once cultured for 10 to 11 days, the cells underwent separation to obtain CD4+ T cells. General study points: The authors studied few convalescent patients and collected no early post-infection timepoints. Clonal contraction was marked in infection- and vaccine-induced clones late after vaccination.

Germline assignment: CDR1 MDHEN and CDR2 SYDVKM. V lost 5 bases to trimming and J lost 2 bases, with 15 bases between them. CDR3 length equals 15 residues. With regard to this clone: Its specificity is unknown.

This table comes from immunoSEQ multiplex PCR, and its TCRdb copy is limited to in-frame clones, with some not included. The sample consists of 50,000 or so clones, 67% of them appearing once. The sequencing used CD4+ T cells from PBMCs cultured without peptide, collected before COVID-19 vaccination. The TCR sequence derives from a human donor who received a COVID-19 vaccine. The rearrangement joins TRBV28 to TRBJ2-5; D not resolved. The DNA for the CDR3 is TGTGCCAGCAGTGGGCGTAAAGCTACGCAAGAGACCCAGTACTTC. It encodes CASSGRKATQETQYF.